The clone carrying this T cell receptor beta chain was seen more than once but under ten times. This CDR3 is 14 amino acids long. The germline gives CDR1 MNHEY, CDR2 SVGEGT. Germline trimming cut 2 bases from V and 8 bases from J; bases unmatched to any gene: 5. The data were obtained in a study of T-cell memory formation after mild COVID-19. TCRdb fed the 5' RACE reads into MiXCR, producing one record per CDR3 protein. Seen here are around 450,000 distinct CDR3 sequences, around 18% observed once, and the top ten hold 7.5% to 9.5%. The chain is built from TRBV6-2 or TRBV6-3 and TRBJ2-3, with TRBD2 identical over 9 bases. This TCR came from an adult woman who had mild COVID-19 (a few samples of this study predate the infection). Cell type and time point are not known. The sample was PBMCs or a T cell subset sorted from them (not recorded which). CDR3 bases: TGTGCCAGCAGTTACAATAGCGGGGGAGTTACGCAGTATTTT. This sequence encodes CASSYNSGGVTQYF.